These 19 T cell receptor beta chains were all obtained from the same sample, sequenced in a study of blood T cell repertoires in COVID-19. The method was immunoSEQ multiplex PCR; TCRdb's version includes in-frame clones alone and lacks a portion of them. Counted here are roughly 200,000 clones, about four fifths occurring once; the ten biggest clones make up 4.4%. The sequenced material came from peripheral blood. All receptors derive from a man aged 50-59 years with active or convalescent COVID-19.

CDR3 residues: CASSQEAQAGETQYF. Here the CDR3 DNA reads TGTGCCAGCAGCCAAGAAGCCCAAGCGGGAGAGACCCAGTACTTC. The genes are TRBV3-1 (or the pseudogene TRBV3-2) and TRBJ2-5; D may be TRBD2 (6 bases). Germline V lookup: CDR1 LGHDT, CDR2 YNNKEL (reference sequence). Trimming cost V 0 bases and J 4 bases, with 12 bases left between them. This CDR3 comprises 15 residues.

This sequence joins TRBV14 and TRBJ1-1, with D maybe TRBD1 (5 bases). Germline loops: CDR1 SGHDN, CDR2 FVKESK. CDR3 length: 14 residues. The ends were cut back, 1 base at V and 6 bases at J, with 12 bases in the middle. DNA of the CDR3: TGTGCCAGCAGCCAAGTTCGGGGGATCGCTGAAGCTTTCTTT. Translated, it gives CASSQVRGIAEAFF. Variable domain in full (rest from reference TRBV14 and TRBJ1-1): EAGVTQFPSHSVIEKGQTVTLRCDPISGHDNLYWYRRVMGKEIKFLLHFVKESKQDESGMPNNRFLAERTGGTYSTLKVQPAELEDSGVYFCASSQVRGIAEAFFGQGTRLTVV.

This clone was seen a single time. The genes are TRBV15 and TRBJ1-4, with D perhaps TRBD1 (6 bases). The germline V gene encodes CDR1 LNHNV and CDR2 YYDKDF (reference sequence). Between the trimmed V and J ends, which lost 3 bases and 0 bases, there was a span of 14 bases. CDR3 size: 17 residues. In DNA, the CDR3 is TGTGCCACCAGCAGTCCCAGGGAGGGGGCAACTAATGAAAAACTGTTTTTT. Its protein product is CATSSPREGATNEKLFF.

The chain combines TRBV24-1 with TRBJ2-3; 9 bases match TRBD1. Germline CDR1 and CDR2: KGHDR and SFDVKD. There are 14 residues in the CDR3. J gave up 5 bases and V 5 bases, and 4 bases lay outside the gene matches. The CDR3 loop is CATSGGTGRDTQYF. The CDR3 DNA is TGTGCCACCAGTGGCGGGACAGGGAGAGATACGCAGTATTTT.

The V and J genes are TRBV29-1 and TRBJ2-1, with 8 bases that match TRBD2. CDR1 is SQVTM, CDR2 ANQGSEA, per germline. The CDR3 covers 11 residues. J was trimmed by 9 bases and V by 2 bases; bases with no gene match: 0. CDR3 nucleotides: TGCAGCGTTGAACGGGGGGGTGAGCAGTTCTTC. Protein product: CSVERGGEQFF.

This chain links TRBV5-5 with TRBJ2-7; D is undetermined. Germline CDR1 SGHKS, CDR2 YYEKEE (reference sequence). Between the trimmed V and J ends, which lost 4 bases and 7 bases, there was a span of 12 bases. CDR3 length equals 12 residues. DNA of the CDR3: TGTGCCAGCAGCCTAATATTCGGGGAGCAGTACTTC. Translated, it gives CASSLIFGEQYF.

The chain has TRBV12-3 or TRBV12-4 and TRBJ2-7; possible D gene TRBD2, 6 bases. The CDR3 sequence is 13 residues long. V lost 4 bases to trimming and J lost 5 bases, with 12 bases between them. For the CDR3, the DNA is TGTGCCAGCAGTTCCCCGACTAGAAACGAGCAGTACTTC. It encodes CASSSPTRNEQYF.

The rearrangement joins TRBV19 to TRBJ1-4; the D is unclear. The CDR3 is 14 amino acids. Germline CDR1 is LNHDA and CDR2 is SQIVND (reference sequence). V was pared by 3 bases and J by 0 bases, with 5 bases between. The DNA of the CDR3 is TGTGCCAGTAGTATGAGTACAACTAATGAAAAACTGTTTTTT. It yields the protein CASSMSTTNEKLFF.

This clone came up a few times. The chain couples TRBV10-3 to TRBJ1-2, with 10 bases lining up with TRBD1. The CDR3 is made up of 15 amino acids. After removal of 0 bases from V and 8 bases from J, the junction contained 6 bases not matched to a gene. Germline CDR1 and CDR2: ENHRY and SYGVKD. This CDR3 is CAISESRQGARGYTF. The DNA of the CDR3 is TGTGCCATCAGTGAGTCGAGACAGGGGGCCAGGGGCTACACCTTC.

The chain joins TRBV2 to TRBJ1-5; tentative D call: TRBD1 (6 bases). The CDR3 length is 14 residues. V was pared by 6 bases and J by 1 base, with 10 bases between. Germline CDR1 reads SNHLY; CDR2 reads FYNNEI. CDR3 sequence: CASRADSSNQPQHF. The CDR3 coding sequence is TGTGCCAGCAGAGCGGACAGCAGCAATCAGCCCCAGCATTTT.

This clone appeared once. J is TRBJ2-6 and V is TRBV6-5; weak D call: TRBD1 (6 bases). V lost 4 bases, J lost 0 bases, and 10 bases lay in between. This CDR3 has 16 amino acids. Per the germline V gene, CDR1 is MNHEY and CDR2 is SVGAGI. The CDR3 is CASSSDRPSGANVLTF. The DNA of the CDR3 is TGTGCCAGCAGTTCCGACAGGCCCTCTGGGGCCAACGTCCTGACTTTC.

The chain carries TRBV28 and TRBJ2-2, with D possibly being TRBD1 (6 bases). CDR3 length: 13 amino acids. The V gene lost 6 bases and the J gene lost 7 bases, with 12 bases spanning the gap. Germline V lookup: CDR1 MDHEN, CDR2 SYDVKM. CDR3 DNA: TGTGCCAGCAGGGAACAGGGAAACGGGGAGCTGTTTTTT. Translating it yields CASREQGNGELFF. The whole variable domain, filled in from reference TRBV28 and TRBJ2-2, reads DVKVTQSSRYLVKRTGEKVFLECVQDMDHENMFWYRQDPGLGLRLIYFSYDVKMKEKGDIPEGYSVSREKKERFSLILESASTNQTSMYLCASREQGNGELFFGEGSRLTVL.

This chain joins TRBV6-1 and TRBJ1-5; D unresolved. The V end was cut by 6 bases, the J end by 4 bases, with 13 bases between. Germline V CDR1 and CDR2: MNHNS, SASEGT. The CDR3 spans 14 residues. CDR3 bases: TGTGCCAGCAGCAAGTTGGGGAGTAATCAGCCCCAGCATTTT. Protein: CASSKLGSNQPQHF.

The chain has TRBV28 and TRBJ2-5; maybe TRBD2 (5 bases). The germline V gene encodes CDR1 MDHEN and CDR2 SYDVKM. The CDR3 has 15 amino acids. Trimming removed 6 bases at V and 2 bases at J, with 16 bases between. CDR3 DNA: TGTGCCAGCAGATGGACTGACACTATACAAGAGACCCAGTACTTC. Amino acids: CASRWTDTIQETQYF.

The chain has TRBV5-1 and TRBJ2-1, with D possibly being TRBD1 (6 bases). In germline, CDR1 is SGHRS, CDR2 YFSETQ. The V end lost 4 bases, the J end lost 8 bases, and 16 bases lay between the germline ends. This CDR3 spans 14 amino acids. The DNA of the CDR3 is TGCGCCAGCAGCCCCCTAACAGGGATCGATGAGCAGTTCTTC. Amino acids: CASSPLTGIDEQFF.

The chain links TRBV5-1 to TRBJ2-7; 12 nucleotides line up with TRBD2. There are 15 residues in the CDR3. Germline CDR1 is SGHRS and CDR2 is YFSETQ. With V trimmed by 4 bases and J by 4 bases, 6 bases remained unmatched. CDR3 in DNA: TGCGCCAGCAGCCCCGGACTAGCGGGGATGTACGAGCAGTACTTC. Translation gives CASSPGLAGMYEQYF. The full variable domain, its missing parts supplied by reference TRBV5-1 and TRBJ2-7, is KAGVTQTPRYLIKTRGQQVTLSCSPISGHRSVSWYQQTPGQGLQFLFEYFSETQRNKGNFPGRFSGRQFSNSRSEMNVSTLELGDSALYLCASSPGLAGMYEQYFGPGTRLTVT.

The chain uses TRBV30 and TRBJ2-1; 8 bases match TRBD2. CDR1 GTSNPN and CDR2 SVGIG come from the germline V gene (reference sequence). The CDR3 spans 14 residues. Trimming cost V 0 bases and J 6 bases; bases outside gene matches: 4. The chain's CDR3 is CAWSVAGGPNEQFF. For the CDR3, the DNA is TGTGCCTGGAGTGTGGCGGGGGGCCCCAATGAGCAGTTCTTC.

The chain links TRBV12-5 to TRBJ2-5; TRBD2 agrees at 7 bases. The trim removed 4 bases at V and 5 bases at J, leaving 1 base unmatched. Germline-derived CDR1 and CDR2 are LGHNT and FRNRAP. This CDR3 has 12 amino acids. The chain's CDR3 is CASGWEGETQYF. The DNA of the CDR3 is TGTGCTAGTGGTTGGGAGGGGGAGACCCAGTACTTC.

This chain links TRBV12-3 or TRBV12-4 with TRBJ2-7; D might be TRBD1 (5 bases). With 5 bases removed from V and 6 bases from J, the gap between germline ends came to 11 bases. The CDR3 has 12 residues. CDR3 in amino acids: CASSLRVVEQYF. DNA for the CDR3: TGTGCCAGCAGTCTCAGGGTTGTCGAGCAGTACTTC.